Following are 12 T cell receptor beta chains from one sample sequenced in a study of spatial heterogeneity in lung cancer. One entry per CDR3 protein results from TCRdb running MiXCR on the 5' RACE reads. The table has 45,000 or so distinct CDR3 sequences, 12% seen once; the top ten hold 42%. Time point reported: sample taken at primary tumor resection. No cell sorting; template was whole RNA from tumor, lung tissue or PBMC. Material: PBMCs, obtained at surgery. All receptors come from a female donor with early-stage non-small cell lung cancer.

In its sample, this clonotype was seen many times. The CDR3 DNA is TGTGCCAGCAGCCCGCGATCCAGGGAAAAACTGTTTTTT. Translated: CASSPRSREKLFF. The V gene is TRBV7-2, the J gene TRBJ1-4, with D hard to call. Germline CDR1 is SGHTA and CDR2 is FQGNSA. Trimming stripped 5 bases from V and 8 bases from J, with 12 bases between. The CDR3 sequence is 13 residues long.

V is TRBV3-1 and J is TRBJ1-4, with 11 bases that match TRBD1. CDR3 length equals 14 residues. V was pared by 4 bases and J by 7 bases, with 2 bases of the junction left unmatched. Germline CDR1 is LGHDT and CDR2 is YNNKEL (reference sequence). The chain's CDR3 is CASSPGTGGEKLFF. The CDR3 bases are TGTGCCAGCAGCCCCGGGACAGGGGGTGAAAAACTGTTTTTT.

This clonotype was detected only a few times. The CDR3 loop is CASSLGALETQYF. In nucleotides, the CDR3 is TGTGCCAGCAGCTTAGGGGCCCTGGAGACCCAGTACTTC. The genes are TRBV7-3 and TRBJ2-5; possibly TRBD1 for D (5 bases). Trimming left V 2 bases short and J 5 bases short, with 9 bases between. The germline V gene has CDR1 SGHTA and CDR2 FQGTGA. The CDR3 runs to 13 residues.

This clonotype was seen only once. This rearrangement joins TRBV27 to TRBJ2-3; D is ambiguous. This CDR3 has 13 amino acids. The germline V gene has CDR1 MNHEY and CDR2 SMNVEV (reference sequence). V lost 3 bases and J 2 bases, leaving 6 bases between the germline ends. CDR3 in DNA: TGTGCCAGCAGTTTTGGCCTCACAGATACGCAGTATTTT. This gives the protein CASSFGLTDTQYF.

V usage is TRBV7-9 and J usage is TRBJ1-1; D gene uncertain. The germline gives CDR1 SEHNR, CDR2 FQNEAQ (reference sequence). Deletions cut 5 bases from V and 1 base from J, with 8 bases between. This CDR3 is 13 amino acids long. The DNA of the CDR3 is TGTGCCAGCAGCCCGGTTGCGAACACTGAAGCTTTCTTT. Its translation: CASSPVANTEAFF.

This rearrangement joins TRBV20-1 to TRBJ1-6, with D uncertain. In germline, CDR1 is DFQATT, CDR2 SNEGSKA (reference sequence). Trimming stripped 3 bases from V and 0 bases from J, with 12 bases between. This CDR3 region has 16 residues. CDR3 nucleotides: TGCAGTGCTAGGAGGACGGGGAGCTCCTATAATTCACCCCTCCACTTT. Amino acids: CSARRTGSSYNSPLHF.

This clonotype was seen ten or more times. This sequence joins TRBV5-1 and TRBJ2-3; 13 nucleotides line up with TRBD2. Losses at the gene ends were 5 bases for V and 6 bases for J; bases not matched to a gene: 6. CDR1 and CDR2 (germline): SGHRS, YFSETQ. The CDR3 is 15 amino acids. CDR3 protein: CASRRGLAGADTQYF. The CDR3 coding sequence is TGCGCCAGCAGAAGAGGACTAGCGGGGGCTGATACGCAGTATTTT.

This clonotype was found a few times. The V gene is TRBV5-1, the J gene TRBJ2-7; no definite D call. Germline V gene data show CDR1 as SGHRS and CDR2 as YFSETQ. CDR3 length: 12 residues. Trimming took off 1 base at V and 2 bases at J, with 4 bases between the two ends. CDR3 sequence (DNA): TGCGCCAGCAGCTTGCAGGCCTACGAGCAGTACTTC. Translated: CASSLQAYEQYF.

The rearrangement joins TRBV6-5 to TRBJ1-1, with D possibly TRBD1 on 5 matching bases. The CDR3 length is 13 residues. Trimming shortened V by 4 bases and J by 5 bases, and 11 bases separated the two germline ends. The germline CDR1 and CDR2 sequences are MNHEY and SVGAGI. The CDR3 DNA follows: TGTGCCAGCAGTTGGCAGGGTGGAACTGAAGCTTTCTTT. Translated: CASSWQGGTEAFF.

In its sample, this clonotype was seen a few times. The CDR3 DNA reads as TGCAGCGCTTCAGTGCTTGGCTATGGCTACACCTTC. It is translated as CSASVLGYGYTF. The V gene is TRBV29-1, the J gene TRBJ1-2; the D is unclear. V was pared by 7 bases and J by 4 bases, with 13 bases between. Germline-derived CDR1 and CDR2 are SQVTM and ANQGSEA. The CDR3 runs to 12 residues.

This chain links TRBV12-3 or TRBV12-4 with TRBJ1-1, with D unresolved. The CDR3 covers 13 residues. Trimming shortened V by 3 bases and J by 4 bases, and 9 bases separated the two germline ends. CDR3 protein: CASSFWAGTEAFF. The CDR3 region has the DNA TGTGCCAGCAGTTTCTGGGCCGGCACTGAAGCTTTCTTT.

V and J are TRBV7-2 and TRBJ2-2, with 8 nucleotides matching TRBD2. CDR1 is SGHTA and CDR2 is FQGNSA in the germline V gene. V was clipped by 7 bases and J by 6 bases; unmatched bases: 7. The CDR3 covers 14 residues. CDR3: CASTPGSGAGELFF. The CDR3 nucleotides read TGTGCCAGCACACCCGGTAGCGGGGCCGGGGAGCTGTTTTTT.